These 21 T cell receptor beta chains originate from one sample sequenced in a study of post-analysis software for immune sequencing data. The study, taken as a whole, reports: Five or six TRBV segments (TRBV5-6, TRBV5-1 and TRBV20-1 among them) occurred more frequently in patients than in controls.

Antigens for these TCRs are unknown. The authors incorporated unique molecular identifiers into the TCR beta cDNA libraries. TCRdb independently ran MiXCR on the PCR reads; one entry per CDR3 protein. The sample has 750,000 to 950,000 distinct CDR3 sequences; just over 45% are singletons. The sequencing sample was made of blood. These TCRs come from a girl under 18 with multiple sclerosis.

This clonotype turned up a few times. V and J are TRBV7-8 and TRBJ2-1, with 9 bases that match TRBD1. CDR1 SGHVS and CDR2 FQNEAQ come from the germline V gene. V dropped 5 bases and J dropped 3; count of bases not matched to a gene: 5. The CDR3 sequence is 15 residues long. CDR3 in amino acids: CASSRRQGGYNEQFF. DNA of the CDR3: TGTGCCAGCAGCCGCCGACAGGGGGGCTACAATGAGCAGTTCTTC.

The DNA for the CDR3 is TGTGCCAGCAGTGAAGCGGGGCAGCAGAATCAGCCCCAGTATTTT. As protein: CASSEAGQQNQPQYF. V gene TRBV6-1 combines with J gene TRBJ1-5; D might be TRBD1 (5 bases). The closer fit of TRBJ2-3 to the DNA end suggests the J call may be wrong. The CDR3 has 15 residues. The V gene's germline CDR1 is MNHNS and CDR2 SASEGT.

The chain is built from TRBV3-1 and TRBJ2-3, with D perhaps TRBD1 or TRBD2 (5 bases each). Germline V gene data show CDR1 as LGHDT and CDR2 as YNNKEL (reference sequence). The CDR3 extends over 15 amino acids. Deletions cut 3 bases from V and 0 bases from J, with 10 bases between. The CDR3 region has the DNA TGTGCCAGCAGCCAGGTCGGGGCTAGCACAGATACGCAGTATTTT. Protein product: CASSQVGASTDTQYF.

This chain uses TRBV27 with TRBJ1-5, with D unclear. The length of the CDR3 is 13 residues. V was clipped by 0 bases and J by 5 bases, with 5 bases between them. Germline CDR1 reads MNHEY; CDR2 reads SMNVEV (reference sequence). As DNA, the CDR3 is TGTGCCAGCAGTTTATCGCGGGATCAGCCCCAGCATTTT. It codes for CASSLSRDQPQHF.

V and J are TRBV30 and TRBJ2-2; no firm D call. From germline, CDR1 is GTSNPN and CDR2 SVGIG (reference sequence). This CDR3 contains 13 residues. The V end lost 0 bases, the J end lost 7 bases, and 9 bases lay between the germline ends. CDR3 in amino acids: CAWSVVSGGELFF. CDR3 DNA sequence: TGTGCCTGGAGTGTAGTTTCGGGCGGGGAGCTGTTTTTT.

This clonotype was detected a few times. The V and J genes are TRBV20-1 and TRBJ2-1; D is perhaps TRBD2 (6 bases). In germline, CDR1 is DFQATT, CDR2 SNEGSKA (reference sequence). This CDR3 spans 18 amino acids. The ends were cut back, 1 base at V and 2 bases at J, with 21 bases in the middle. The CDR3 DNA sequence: TGCAGTGCTAGAGGGTTATCGGGTCGGGGGAGCCCCTACAATGAGCAGTTCTTC. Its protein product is CSARGLSGRGSPYNEQFF.

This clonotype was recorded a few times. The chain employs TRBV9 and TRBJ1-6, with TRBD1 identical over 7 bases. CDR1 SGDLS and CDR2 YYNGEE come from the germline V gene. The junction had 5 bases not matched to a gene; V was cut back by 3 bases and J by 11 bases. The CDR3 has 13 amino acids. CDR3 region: CASSGQGCPPLHF. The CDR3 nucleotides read TGTGCCAGCAGCGGACAGGGATGTCCACCCCTCCACTTT.

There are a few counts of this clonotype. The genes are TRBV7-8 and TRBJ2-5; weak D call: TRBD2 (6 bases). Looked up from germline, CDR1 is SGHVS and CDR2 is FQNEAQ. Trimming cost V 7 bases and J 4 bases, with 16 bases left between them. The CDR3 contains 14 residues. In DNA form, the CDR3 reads TGTGCCAGCACCCTCACGGAGGGATTAGAGACCCAGTACTTC. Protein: CASTLTEGLETQYF. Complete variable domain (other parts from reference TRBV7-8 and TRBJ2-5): GAGVSQSPRYKVAKRGQDVALRCDPISGHVSLFWYQQALGQGPEFLTYFQNEAQLDKSGLPSDRFFAERPEGSVSTLKIQRTQQEDSAVYLCASTLTEGLETQYFGPGTRLLVL.

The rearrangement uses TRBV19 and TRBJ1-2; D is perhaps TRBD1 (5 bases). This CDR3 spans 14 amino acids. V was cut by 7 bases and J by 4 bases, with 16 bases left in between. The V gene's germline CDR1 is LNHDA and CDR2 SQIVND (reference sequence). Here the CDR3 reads CASTSKLDSYGYTF. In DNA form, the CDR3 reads TGTGCCAGTACCTCGAAACTTGACAGCTATGGCTACACCTTC.

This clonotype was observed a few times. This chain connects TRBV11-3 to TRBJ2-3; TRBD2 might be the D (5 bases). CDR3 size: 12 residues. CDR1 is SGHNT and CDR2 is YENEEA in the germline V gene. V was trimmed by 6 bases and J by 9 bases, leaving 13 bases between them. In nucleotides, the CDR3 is TGTGCCAGCAGTCCAACGGGAACCACGCAGTATTTT. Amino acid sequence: CASSPTGTTQYF.

The CDR3 nucleotides read TGTGCCAGCAGCCTCCGCGCGGGGGGGAGTTTGGGCGATGAGCAGTTCTTC. Translation gives CASSLRAGGSLGDEQFF. The chain recombines TRBV7-2 with TRBJ2-1; 9 nucleotides line up with TRBD2. This CDR3 is 17 amino acids long. V lost 5 bases to trimming and J lost 8 bases; unmatched junction nucleotides: 16. Germline lookup yields CDR1 SGHTA and CDR2 FQGNSA.

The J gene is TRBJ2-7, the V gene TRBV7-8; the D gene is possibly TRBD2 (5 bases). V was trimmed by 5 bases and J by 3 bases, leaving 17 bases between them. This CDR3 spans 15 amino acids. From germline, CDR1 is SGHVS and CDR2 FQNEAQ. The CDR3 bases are TGTGCCAGCAGCCCCCGGGGAAGGTCGGGCTACGAGCAGTACTTC. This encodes CASSPRGRSGYEQYF.

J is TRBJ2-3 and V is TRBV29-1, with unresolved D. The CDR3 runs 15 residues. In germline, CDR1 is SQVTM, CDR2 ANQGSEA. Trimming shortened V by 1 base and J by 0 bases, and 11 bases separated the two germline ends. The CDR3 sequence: CSVEVGSGSTDTQYF. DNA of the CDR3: TGCAGCGTTGAAGTCGGCAGTGGGAGCACAGATACGCAGTATTTT.

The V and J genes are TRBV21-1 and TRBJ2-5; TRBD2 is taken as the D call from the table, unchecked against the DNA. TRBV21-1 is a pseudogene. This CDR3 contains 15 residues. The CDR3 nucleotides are TGTGCCAGCAGCAACCCTAGCACCTGCGGGGAGACCCAGTACTTC. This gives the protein CASSNPSTCGETQYF.

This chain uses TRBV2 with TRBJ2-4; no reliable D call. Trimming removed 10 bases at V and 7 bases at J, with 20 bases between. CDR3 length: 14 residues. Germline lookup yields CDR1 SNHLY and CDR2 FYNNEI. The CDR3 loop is CANTDSTVVNIQYF. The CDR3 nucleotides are TGTGCCAACACTGATTCTACGGTAGTTAACATTCAGTACTTC.

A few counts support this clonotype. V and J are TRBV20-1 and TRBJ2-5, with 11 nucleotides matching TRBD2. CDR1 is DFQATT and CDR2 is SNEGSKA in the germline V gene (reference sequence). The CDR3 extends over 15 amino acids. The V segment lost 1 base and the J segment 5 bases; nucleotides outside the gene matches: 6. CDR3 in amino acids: CSARATSGSYETQYF. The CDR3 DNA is TGCAGTGCTAGAGCTACTAGCGGGAGTTATGAGACCCAGTACTTC.

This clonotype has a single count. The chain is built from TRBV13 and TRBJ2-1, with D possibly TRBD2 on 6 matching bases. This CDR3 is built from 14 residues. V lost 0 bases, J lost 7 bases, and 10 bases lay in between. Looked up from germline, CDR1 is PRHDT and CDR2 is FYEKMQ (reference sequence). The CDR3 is CASSLGGRENEQFF. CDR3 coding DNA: TGTGCCAGCAGCTTAGGCGGGAGAGAAAATGAGCAGTTCTTC.

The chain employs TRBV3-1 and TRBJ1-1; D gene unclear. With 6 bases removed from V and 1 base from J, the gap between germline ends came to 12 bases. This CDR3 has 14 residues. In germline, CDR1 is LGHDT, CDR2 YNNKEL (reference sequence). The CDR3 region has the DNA TGTGCCAGCAGTAGGACCCTCGGGAACACTGAAGCTTTCTTT. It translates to CASSRTLGNTEAFF.

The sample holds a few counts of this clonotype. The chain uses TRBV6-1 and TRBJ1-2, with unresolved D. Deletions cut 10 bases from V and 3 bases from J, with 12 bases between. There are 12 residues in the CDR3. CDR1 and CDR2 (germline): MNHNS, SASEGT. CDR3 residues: CAIPRVYYGYTF. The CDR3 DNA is TGTGCCATCCCGAGGGTTTACTATGGCTACACCTTC.

CDR3 region: CSALPGQSTYGYTF. CDR3 sequence (DNA): TGCAGCGCCCTGCCGGGACAGTCCACCTATGGCTACACCTTC. V is TRBV29-1 and J is TRBJ1-2; 7 bases align to TRBD1. Per germline, CDR1 SQVTM and CDR2 ANQGSEA. V was pared by 7 bases and J by 4 bases, with 12 bases of the junction left unmatched. This CDR3 has 14 amino acids.

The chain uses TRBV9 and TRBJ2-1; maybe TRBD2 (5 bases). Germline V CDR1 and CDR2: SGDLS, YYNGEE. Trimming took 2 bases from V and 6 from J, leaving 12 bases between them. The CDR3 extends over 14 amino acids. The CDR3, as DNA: TGTGCCAGCAGCGTTACTCCTAGCCCCAATGAGCAGTTCTTC. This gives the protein CASSVTPSPNEQFF.